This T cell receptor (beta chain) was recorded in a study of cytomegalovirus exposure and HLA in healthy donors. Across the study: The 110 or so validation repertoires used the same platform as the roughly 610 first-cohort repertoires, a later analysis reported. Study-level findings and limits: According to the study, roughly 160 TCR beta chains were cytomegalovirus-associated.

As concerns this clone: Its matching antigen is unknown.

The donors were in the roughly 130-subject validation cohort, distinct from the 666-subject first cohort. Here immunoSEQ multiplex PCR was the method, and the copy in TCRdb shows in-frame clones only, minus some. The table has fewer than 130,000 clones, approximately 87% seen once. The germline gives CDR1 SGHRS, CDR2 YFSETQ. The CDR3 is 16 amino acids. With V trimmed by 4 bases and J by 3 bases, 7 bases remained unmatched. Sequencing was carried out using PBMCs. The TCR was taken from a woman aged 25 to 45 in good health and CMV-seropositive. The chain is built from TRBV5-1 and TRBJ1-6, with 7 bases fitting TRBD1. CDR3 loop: CASSPEGTVYNSPLHF. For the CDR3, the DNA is TGCGCCAGCAGCCCGGAAGGGACAGTCTATAATTCACCCCTCCACTTT.